The text below deals with one T cell receptor beta chain. No antigen is known for it. This specimen belongs to a study of PD-1 blockade in classical Hodgkin lymphoma. Overall study findings and caveats: The origin of the repertoire differences remains undefined, with disease activity or prior therapy as possible causes. Baseline diversity in complete responders resembled that of newly diagnosed patients.

Libraries were prepared by immunoSEQ multiplex PCR; TCRdb keeps only in-frame clonotypes and omits some of them. Of some 96,000 clones listed, approximately 80% are singletons. Every patient experienced relapse after autologous stem cell transplantation, and brentuximab vedotin exposure varied. V trimming: 9 bases; J trimming: 2 bases; junction bases outside the gene matches: 11. CDR1 is KGHSH, CDR2 LQKENI, per germline. The CDR3 sequence is 15 residues long. The sequence derives from a human donor with classical Hodgkin lymphoma. This specimen was peripheral blood mononuclear cells (PBMCs), taken before the second cycle of nivolumab. The chain couples TRBV18 to TRBJ2-5; 8 positions match TRBD2. CDR3 sequence (DNA): TGTGCCAGTGCAGGGGCTAGCGGGTATCAAGAGACCCAGTACTTC. Amino acid sequence: CASAGASGYQETQYF.